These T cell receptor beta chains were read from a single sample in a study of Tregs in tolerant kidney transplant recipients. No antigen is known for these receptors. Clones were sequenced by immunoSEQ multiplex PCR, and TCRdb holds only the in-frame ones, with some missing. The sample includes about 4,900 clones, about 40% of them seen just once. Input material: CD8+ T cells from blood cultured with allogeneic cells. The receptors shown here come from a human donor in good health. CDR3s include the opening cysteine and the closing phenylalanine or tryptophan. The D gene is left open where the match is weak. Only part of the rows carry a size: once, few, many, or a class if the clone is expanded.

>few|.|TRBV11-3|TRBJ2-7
CASSSRGDTPGEQYF
TGTGCCAGCAGCTCCAGAGGGGACACCCCTGGCGAGCAGTACTTC
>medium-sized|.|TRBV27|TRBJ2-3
CASSLRGSMTDTQYF
TGTGCCAGCAGTTTAAGGGGGAGTATGACAGATACGCAGTATTTT
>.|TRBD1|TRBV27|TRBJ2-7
CASSEPGQGAYEQYF
TGTGCCAGCAGTGAACCGGGACAGGGAGCCTACGAGCAGTACTTC
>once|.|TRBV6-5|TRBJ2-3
CASSYGVASADTQYF
TGTGCCAGCAGTTACGGGGTCGCCTCCGCAGATACGCAGTATTTT
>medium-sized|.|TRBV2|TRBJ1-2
CASSEGANYGYTF
TGTGCCAGCAGCGAGGGGGCTAACTATGGCTACACCTTC
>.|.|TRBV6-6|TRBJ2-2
CASSTSTGELFF
TGTGCCAGCAGCACGTCTACCGGGGAGCTGTTTTTT
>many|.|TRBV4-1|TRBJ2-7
CASSQAPGEGPEQYF
TGCGCCAGCAGCCAAGCTCCCGGTGAAGGACCCGAGCAGTACTTC
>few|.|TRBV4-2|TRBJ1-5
CASSQERLGGSNQPQHF
TGTGCCAGCAGCCAAGAACGTTTGGGGGGAAGCAATCAGCCCCAGCATTTT
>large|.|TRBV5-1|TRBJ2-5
CASSLFETGVETQYF
TGCGCCAGCAGCTTGTTCGAAACCGGCGTGGAGACCCAGTACTTC
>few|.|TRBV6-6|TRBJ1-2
CASGTYGYTF
TGTGCCAGCGGAACTTATGGCTACACCTTC
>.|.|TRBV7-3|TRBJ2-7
CASSFFAAGYDEQYF
TGTGCCAGCAGCTTTTTTGCTGCGGGGTACGACGAGCAGTACTTC
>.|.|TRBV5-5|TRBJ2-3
CASSQWLGDTQYF
TGTGCCAGCAGCCAGTGGTTAGGAGATACGCAGTATTTT
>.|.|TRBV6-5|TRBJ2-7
CASSLGGGMGYEQYF
TGTGCCAGCAGCTTAGGAGGGGGCATGGGTTACGAGCAGTACTTC
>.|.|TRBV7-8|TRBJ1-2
CASSLEAGNYGYTF
TGTGCCAGCAGCTTAGAAGCAGGGAACTATGGCTACACCTTC
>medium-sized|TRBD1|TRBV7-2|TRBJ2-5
CASSLWRLTEQGPWKTQYF
TGTGCCAGCAGCTTATGGAGGTTGACTGAACAGGGGCCCTGGAAGACCCAGTACTTC
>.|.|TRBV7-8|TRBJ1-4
CASSGATQGTSGEKLFF
TGTGCCAGCAGCGGGGCGACGCAGGGGACTAGCGGGGAAAAACTGTTTTTT
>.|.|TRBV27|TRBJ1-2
CASSFGPSSYGYTF
TGTGCCAGCAGTTTTGGGCCCTCCTCCTATGGCTACACCTTC
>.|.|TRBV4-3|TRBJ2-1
CASSQDLGKYNEQFF
TGCGCCAGCAGCCAAGATTTAGGGAAGTACAATGAGCAGTTCTTC
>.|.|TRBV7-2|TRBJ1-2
CASSLRLASSLYGYTF
TGTGCCAGCAGCTTACGGCTCGCGTCCTCCCTTTATGGCTACACCTTC
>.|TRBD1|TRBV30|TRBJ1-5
CAWGQGQGNQPQHF
TGTGCCTGGGGCCAGGGACAGGGCAATCAGCCCCAGCATTTT
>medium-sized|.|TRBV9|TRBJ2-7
CASSTGTSTYEQYF
TGTGCCAGCAGCACCGGGACTTCCACCTACGAGCAGTACTTC
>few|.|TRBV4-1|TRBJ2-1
CASSQQEAYNEQFF
TGCGCCAGCAGCCAACAGGAGGCCTACAATGAGCAGTTCTTC
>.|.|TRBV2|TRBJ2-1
CASSEAGVFYNEQFF
TGTGCCAGCAGTGAGGCAGGGGTCTTTTACAATGAGCAGTTCTTC
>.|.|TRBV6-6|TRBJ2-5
CASSYSISAQETQYF
TGTGCCAGCAGTTACTCGATTTCCGCACAAGAGACCCAGTACTTC
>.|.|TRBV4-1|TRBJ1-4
CASSPDGEKLFF
TGTGCCAGCAGCCCTGACGGGGAAAAACTGTTTTTT
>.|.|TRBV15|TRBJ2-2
CATNRANTGELFF
TGTGCCACCAACAGGGCGAACACCGGGGAGCTGTTTTTT
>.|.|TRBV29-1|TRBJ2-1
CSVEVVGGHTQFF
TGCAGCGTTGAAGTGGTTGGCGGACATACCCAGTTCTTC